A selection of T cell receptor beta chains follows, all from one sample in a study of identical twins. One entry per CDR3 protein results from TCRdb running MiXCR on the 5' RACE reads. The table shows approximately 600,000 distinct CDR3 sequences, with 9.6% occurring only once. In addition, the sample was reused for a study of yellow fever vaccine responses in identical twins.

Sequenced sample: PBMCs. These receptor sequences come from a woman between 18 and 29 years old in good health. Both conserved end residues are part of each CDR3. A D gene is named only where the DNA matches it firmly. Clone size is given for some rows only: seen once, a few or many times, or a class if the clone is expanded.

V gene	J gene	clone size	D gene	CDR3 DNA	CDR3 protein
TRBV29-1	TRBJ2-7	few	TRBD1	TGCAGCGTTTCACCGACAGGGTACCGAGCGCAGTACTTC	CSVSPTGYRAQYF
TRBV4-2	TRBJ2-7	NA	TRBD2	TGTGCCAGCAGCCTCGGGACTAGCGGAGGCTACGAGCAGTACTTC	CASSLGTSGGYEQYF
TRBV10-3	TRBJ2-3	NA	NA	TGTGCCATCAACCCGTCCGGGTTGGCAGATACGCAGTATTTT	CAINPSGLADTQYF
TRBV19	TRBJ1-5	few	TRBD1	TGTGCCAGTTCCCGTGGACAGGGTGCACATTTT	CASSRGQGAHF
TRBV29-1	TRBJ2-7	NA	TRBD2	TGCAGCGTTGAAGATCTAGCGGGGGGGGGGTCCTACGAGCAGTACTTC	CSVEDLAGGGSYEQYF
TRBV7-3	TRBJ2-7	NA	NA	TGTGCCAGCAGCTCTCAACCGGGGTACTCCTACGAGCAGTACTTC	CASSSQPGYSYEQYF
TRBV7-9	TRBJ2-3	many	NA	TGTGCCAGCAGCAGACAGAGCGATCACACAGATACGCAGTATTTT	CASSRQSDHTDTQYF
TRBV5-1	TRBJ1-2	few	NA	TGCGCCAGCAGCTTTGTCCGGGACGCTGGCGGCTACACCTTC	CASSFVRDAGGYTF
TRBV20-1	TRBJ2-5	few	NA	TGCCGGACCTTAAGGGGGGGCTCGGAGACCCAGTACTTC	CRTLRGGSETQYF
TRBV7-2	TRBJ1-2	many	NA	TGTGCCAGCAGCTTAGGAACGGGGACCGTTGACTACACCTTC	CASSLGTGTVDYTF
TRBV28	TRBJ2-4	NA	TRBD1	TGTGCCAGCAGTTTGACAGGGATATTAGCCAAAAACATTCAGTACTTC	CASSLTGILAKNIQYF
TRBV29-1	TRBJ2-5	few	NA	TGCAGCGTGCAAAAGGGGACCCAGTACTTC	CSVQKGTQYF
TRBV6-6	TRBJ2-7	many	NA	TGTGCCAGCAGTTACTCCAGGACCTACGAGCAGTACTTC	CASSYSRTYEQYF
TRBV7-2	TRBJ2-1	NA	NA	TGTGCCAGCACCCCCTTCCGGGTGACCAATGAGCAGTTCTTC	CASTPFRVTNEQFF
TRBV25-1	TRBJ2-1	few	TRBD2	TGTGCCAGCAGTGAATTGGGGAGCGGGAGTAACTACAATGAGCAGTTCTTC	CASSELGSGSNYNEQFF
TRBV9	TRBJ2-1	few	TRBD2	TGTGCCAGCAGCGTAGCTCTAGCGGGGCCCTACAATGAGCAGTTCTTC	CASSVALAGPYNEQFF
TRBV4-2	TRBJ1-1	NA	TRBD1	TGTGCCAGCGGCAAGACCGGGACAGGGGTAATACGGCTAAACACTGAAGCTTTCTTT	CASGKTGTGVIRLNTEAFF
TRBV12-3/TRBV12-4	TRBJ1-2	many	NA	TGTGCCAGCAGTTTAGTGAGTCGCGGCTACACCTTC	CASSLVSRGYTF
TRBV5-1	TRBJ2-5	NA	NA	TGCGCCAGCAGCTTGGATGGGGGCCGTGAGACCCAGTACTTC	CASSLDGGRETQYF
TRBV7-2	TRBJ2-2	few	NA	TGTGCCAGCAGCAAACAACCAATTGCGAACACCGGGGAGCTGTTTTTT	CASSKQPIANTGELFF
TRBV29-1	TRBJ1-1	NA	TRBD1	TGCAGCGTTACACGGACAGGGGGATGGTATGACACTGAAGCTTTCTTT	CSVTRTGGWYDTEAFF
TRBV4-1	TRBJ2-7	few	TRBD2	TGCGCCAGCAGCCAATCCCTCGGCGGGGGGGCTTTCGAGCAGTACTTC	CASSQSLGGGAFEQYF
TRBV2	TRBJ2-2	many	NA	TGTGCCAGCAGCAGGTCGAACACCGGGGAGCTGTTTTTT	CASSRSNTGELFF
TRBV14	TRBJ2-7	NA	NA	TGTGCCAGCAGCCCTGGGCTGCTCTGCTACGAGCAGTACTTC	CASSPGLLCYEQYF
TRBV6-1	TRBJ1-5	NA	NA	TGTGCCAGCAGGGGGTCTAGCAATCAGCCCCAGCATTTT	CASRGSSNQPQHF
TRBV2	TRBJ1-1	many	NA	TGTGCCAGCAGTGTTGGGCTGGGCACTGAAGCTTTCTTT	CASSVGLGTEAFF
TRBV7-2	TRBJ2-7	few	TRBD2	TGTGCCAGCAGCCCAGGGAGGGCGGGAGGATCCGAGCAGTACTTC	CASSPGRAGGSEQYF
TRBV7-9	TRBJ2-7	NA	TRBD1	TGTGCCAGCAGCTTCCCCGCCGGGACAGAGCCCTACGAGCAGTACTTC	CASSFPAGTEPYEQYF
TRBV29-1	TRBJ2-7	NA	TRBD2	TGCAGCGTTGAAGATGCGGGAGGAGCGGGGGGGCCGTACGAGCAGTACTTC	CSVEDAGGAGGPYEQYF
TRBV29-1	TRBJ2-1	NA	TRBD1	TGCAGCGTAAAAGGGACAGGGGGCTATGGGGATGAGCAGTTCTTC	CSVKGTGGYGDEQFF
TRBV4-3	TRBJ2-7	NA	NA	TGCGCCAGCAGCCAAGATCCGTTTTGGTACGAGCAGTACTTC	CASSQDPFWYEQYF
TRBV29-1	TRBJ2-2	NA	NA	TGCAGCGTTGTGTGGGAGTGGGAGCTGTTTTTT	CSVVWEWELFF
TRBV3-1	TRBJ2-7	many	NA	TGTGCCAGCAGCCAAGATCGGTACCTAACAACCTACGAGCAGTACTTC	CASSQDRYLTTYEQYF
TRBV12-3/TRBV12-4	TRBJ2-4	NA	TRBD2	TGTGCCAGCAGCATCATAGCGGGAGCTAAAAACATTCAGTACTTC	CASSIIAGAKNIQYF
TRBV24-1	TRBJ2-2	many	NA	TGTGCCACCCCTTACGGTGTCGGGGAGCTGTTTTTT	CATPYGVGELFF
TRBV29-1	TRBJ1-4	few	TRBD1	TGCAGCGTAACAGGGGACGGTGAAAAACTGTTTTTT	CSVTGDGEKLFF
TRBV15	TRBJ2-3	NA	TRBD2	TGTGCCACCAGCAGCCCACCGAACTCAGGACTAGGGGGCACAGATACGCAGTATTTT	CATSSPPNSGLGGTDTQYF
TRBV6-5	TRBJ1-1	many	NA	TGTGCCAGCAGTTACGGGCAGGGTGAAGCTTTCTTT	CASSYGQGEAFF
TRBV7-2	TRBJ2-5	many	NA	TGTGCCAGCAGCTGGAACTTCCAAGAGACCCAGTACTTC	CASSWNFQETQYF
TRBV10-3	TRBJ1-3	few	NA	TGTGCCATCAGTGCCGGGGTCGCTGGAAACACCATATATTTT	CAISAGVAGNTIYF
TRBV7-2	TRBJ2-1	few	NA	TGTGCCAGCACCCCCCCCGTGACTAGTAGGCAGTTCTTC	CASTPPVTSRQFF